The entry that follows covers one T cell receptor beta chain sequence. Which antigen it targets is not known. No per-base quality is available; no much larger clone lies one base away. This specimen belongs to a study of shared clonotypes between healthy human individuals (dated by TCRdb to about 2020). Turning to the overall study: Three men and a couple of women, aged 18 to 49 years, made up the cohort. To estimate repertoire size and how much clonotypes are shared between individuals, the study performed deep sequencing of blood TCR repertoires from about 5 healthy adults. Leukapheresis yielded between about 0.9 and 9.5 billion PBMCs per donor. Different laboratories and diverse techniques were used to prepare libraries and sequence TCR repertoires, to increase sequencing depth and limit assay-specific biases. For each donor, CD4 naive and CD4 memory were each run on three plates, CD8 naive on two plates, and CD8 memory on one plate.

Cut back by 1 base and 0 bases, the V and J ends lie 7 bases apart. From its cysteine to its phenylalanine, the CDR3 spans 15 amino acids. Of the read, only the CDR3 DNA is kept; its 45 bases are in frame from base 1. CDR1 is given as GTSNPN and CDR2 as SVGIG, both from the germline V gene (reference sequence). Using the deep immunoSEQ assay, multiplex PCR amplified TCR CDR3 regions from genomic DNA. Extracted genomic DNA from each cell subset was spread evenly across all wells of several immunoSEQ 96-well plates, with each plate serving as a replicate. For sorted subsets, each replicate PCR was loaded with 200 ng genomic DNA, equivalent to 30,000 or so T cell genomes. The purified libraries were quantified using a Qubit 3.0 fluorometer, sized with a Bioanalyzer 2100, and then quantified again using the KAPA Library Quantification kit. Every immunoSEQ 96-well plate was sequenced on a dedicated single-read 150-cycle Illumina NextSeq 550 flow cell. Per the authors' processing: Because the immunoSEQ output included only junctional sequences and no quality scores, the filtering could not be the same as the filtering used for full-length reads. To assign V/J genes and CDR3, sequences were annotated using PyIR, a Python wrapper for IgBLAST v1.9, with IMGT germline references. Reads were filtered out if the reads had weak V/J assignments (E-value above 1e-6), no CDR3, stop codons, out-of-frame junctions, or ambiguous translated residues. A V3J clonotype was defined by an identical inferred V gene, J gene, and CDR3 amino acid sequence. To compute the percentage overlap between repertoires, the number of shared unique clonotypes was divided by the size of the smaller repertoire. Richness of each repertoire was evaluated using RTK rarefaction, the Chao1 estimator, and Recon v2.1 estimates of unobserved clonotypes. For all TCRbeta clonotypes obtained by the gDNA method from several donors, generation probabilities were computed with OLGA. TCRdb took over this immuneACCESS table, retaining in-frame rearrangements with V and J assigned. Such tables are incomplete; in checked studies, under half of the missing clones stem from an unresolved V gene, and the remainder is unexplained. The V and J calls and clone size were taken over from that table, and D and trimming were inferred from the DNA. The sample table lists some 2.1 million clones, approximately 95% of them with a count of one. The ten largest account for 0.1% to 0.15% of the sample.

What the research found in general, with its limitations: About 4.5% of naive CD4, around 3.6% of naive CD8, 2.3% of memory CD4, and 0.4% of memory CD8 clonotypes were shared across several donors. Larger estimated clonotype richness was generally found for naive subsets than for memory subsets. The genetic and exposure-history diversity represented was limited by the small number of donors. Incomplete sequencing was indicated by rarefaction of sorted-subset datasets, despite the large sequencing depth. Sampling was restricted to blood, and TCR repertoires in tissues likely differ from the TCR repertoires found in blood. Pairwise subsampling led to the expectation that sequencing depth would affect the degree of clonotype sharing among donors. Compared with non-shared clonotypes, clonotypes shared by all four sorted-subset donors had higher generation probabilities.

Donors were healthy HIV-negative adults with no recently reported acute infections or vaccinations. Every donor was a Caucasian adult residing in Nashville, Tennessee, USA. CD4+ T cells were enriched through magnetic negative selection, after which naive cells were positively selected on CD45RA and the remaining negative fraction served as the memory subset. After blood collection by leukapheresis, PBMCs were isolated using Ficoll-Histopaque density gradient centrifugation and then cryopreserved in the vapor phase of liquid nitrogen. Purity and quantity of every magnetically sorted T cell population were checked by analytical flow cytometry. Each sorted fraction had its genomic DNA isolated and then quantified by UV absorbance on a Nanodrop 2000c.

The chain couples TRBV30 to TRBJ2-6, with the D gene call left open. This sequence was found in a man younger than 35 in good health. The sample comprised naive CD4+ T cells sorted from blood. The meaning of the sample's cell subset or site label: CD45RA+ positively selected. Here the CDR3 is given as CAWSAYFSGANVLTF. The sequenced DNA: TGTGCCTGGAGTGCTTACTTCTCTGGGGCCAACGTCCTGACTTTC.